These 19 T cell receptor beta chains came from one sample sequenced in a study of regulatory T cells in long-lasting Graves disease. For TCR beta, libraries came from iRepertoire HTBI primers and Arm-PCR of CDR3 regions. One entry per CDR3 protein, called by TCRdb with MiXCR from the multiplex PCR reads. Among approximately 470,000 distinct CDR3 sequences listed, roughly 17% were seen once. Time point defined: newly diagnosed GD, antithyroid drugs for less than 3 months. RNA extracted from PBMCs served as the sequencing template. This sample was also put to use in a study of T cells in Graves' hyperthyroidism and ophthalmopathy.

The source material was peripheral blood mononuclear cells (PBMCs), sampled at new diagnosis, from a patient treated with antithyroid drugs. These receptors all come from a man in his forties with Graves disease.

Only a few counts were recorded for this clonotype. The junction departs from germline at one end; a sequencing error may be responsible. The chain uses TRBV7-7 and TRBJ2-1; possible D gene TRBD2, 6 bases. Per the germline V gene, CDR1 is SSHAT and CDR2 is FNYEAQ (reference sequence). This CDR3 has 16 amino acids. The CDR3 is CASSPSRDSSYNEQFF. CDR3 coding DNA: TGTGCTAGCAGCCCCTCACGGGACTCCTCCTACAATGAGCAGTTCTTC.

The CDR3 protein is CASKEEGRDTQYF. The CDR3 DNA reads as TGTGCCAGTAAGGAGGAGGGGCGAGATACGCAGTATTTT. The gene calls are TRBV19 and TRBJ2-3, with D perhaps TRBD2 (6 bases). Trimming cost V 7 bases and J 5 bases, with 13 bases left between them. Per the germline V gene, CDR1 is LNHDA and CDR2 is SQIVND (reference sequence). The CDR3 is 13 amino acids.

Points on this clonotype: Since no conserved phenylalanine or tryptophan closes the CDR3, a read error is the likely cause. The chain employs TRBV29-1 and TRBJ1-1, with D possibly matching TRBD1 (5 bases). Trimming stripped 3 bases from V and 11 bases from J, with 16 bases between. The CDR3 consists of 12 residues. The V gene's germline CDR1 is SQVTM and CDR2 ANQGSEA. CDR3 DNA: TGCAGCGTTGACGGCGGGGGAACTGGGGCTTTCTCT. The encoded protein is CSVDGGGTGAFS.

This clonotype was seen ten or more times. The chain joins TRBV20-1 to TRBJ1-1; possibly TRBD1 for D (5 bases). V dropped 3 bases and J dropped 4 bases, with 12 bases sitting between them. Germline CDR1 DFQATT, CDR2 SNEGSKA (reference sequence). The CDR3 length is 13 residues. CDR3: CSARRGLGTEAFF. Written as DNA, the CDR3 is TGCAGTGCTAGGCGGGGCCTCGGCACTGAAGCTTTCTTT.

A word on this clonotype: This may come from a read error, since a much larger clone is one base off. The V gene is TRBV29-1, the J gene TRBJ2-7, with D possibly TRBD2 on 6 matching bases. V was cut by 6 bases and J by 7 bases, with 10 bases left in between. Germline CDR1 reads SQVTM; CDR2 reads ANQGSEA. The CDR3 length is 10 residues. CDR3 region: CSVGAGEQYF. DNA for the CDR3: TGCAGCGTCGGAGCGGGTGAGCAGTACTTC.

This clonotype was observed a few times. The chain links TRBV6-1 to TRBJ1-4; a possible D gene is TRBD1 (6 bases). Trimming took 6 bases from V and 13 from J, leaving 18 bases between them. CDR3 length: 13 residues. CDR1 is MNHNS and CDR2 is SASEGT in the germline V gene. The CDR3 sequence: CASSPRQGRLLFF. DNA of the CDR3: TGTGCCAGCAGCCCTCGGCAGGGGCGACTACTGTTTTTT.

This clonotype was picked up many times. This chain joins TRBV20-1 and TRBJ2-7; 8 bases are a match to TRBD1. This CDR3 comprises 16 residues. J gave up 6 bases and V 0 bases, and 13 bases lay outside the gene matches. Germline V gene sequence: CDR1 DFQATT, CDR2 SNEGSKA (reference sequence). In nucleotides, the CDR3 is TGCAGTGCTAGAGATCTGGCAGGGGGCGATGCGAGCGAGCAGTACTTC. Protein product: CSARDLAGGDASEQYF.

A remark on this clonotype: A much larger clone lies one base from this, so it may be a read error. V gene TRBV5-1 combines with J gene TRBJ2-3; D could derive from TRBD1 or TRBD2 (5 bases each). V was trimmed by 4 bases and J by 2 bases, leaving 14 bases between them. Germline CDR1 and CDR2: SGHRS and YFSETQ. The CDR3 loop spans 15 amino acids. The CDR3 sequence is CASSEGRSYTDTQYF. In DNA form, the CDR3 reads TGCGCCAGCAGCGAGGGGCGCAGCTACACAGATACGCAGTATTTT.

This clonotype occurred a few times. Mismatch with germline at one junction end may stem from a read error. Here the CDR3 reads CAGSAGQGPTDTQYF. The CDR3 DNA sequence: TGTGCCGGCAGTGCCGGACAGGGACCCACAGATACGCAGTATTTT. The chain carries TRBV6-2 or TRBV6-3 and TRBJ2-3, with 8 bases that match TRBD1. The CDR3 spans 15 residues. CDR1 MNHEY and CDR2 SVGEGT come from the germline V gene.

This clonotype was seen at least ten times. The chain is built from TRBV5-1 and TRBJ2-3; no definite D call. V was shortened by 0 bases and J by 0 bases, with 5 bases between the two germline ends. Germline values: CDR1 SGHRS, CDR2 YFSETQ. The CDR3 is made up of 14 amino acids. As DNA, the CDR3 is TGCGCCAGCAGCTTGGGGCCCAGCACAGATACGCAGTATTTT. This encodes CASSLGPSTDTQYF.

On this clonotype: A read error may be the cause here, since a much bigger clone is one base away. This likely comes from a read error, as the CDR3 has no conserved phenylalanine or tryptophan at its end. The chain combines TRBV11-2 with TRBJ2-5; D might be TRBD1 or TRBD2, each matching 5 bases. Germline V gene sequence: CDR1 SGHAT, CDR2 FQNNGV. The CDR3 loop spans 16 amino acids. Trimming took 5 bases from V and 5 from J, leaving 21 bases between them. The CDR3 bases are TGTGCCAGCAGCAAAGAAACCGGGACCAACCGCGAGACCCAGTACCTC. It translates to CASSKETGTNRETQYL.

This clonotype has a handful of counts. This chain uses TRBV9 with TRBJ1-2, with unresolved D. There are 10 residues in the CDR3. Between the trimmed V and J ends, which lost 3 bases and 6 bases, there was a span of 3 bases. The germline V gene has CDR1 SGDLS and CDR2 YYNGEE. The CDR3 DNA follows: TGTGCCAGCAGCGGGGATGGCTACACCTTC. Translation gives CASSGDGYTF.

This clonotype was recorded a few times. This chain connects TRBV7-9 to TRBJ2-7; TRBD2 aligns across 9 bases. The V and J ends lost 5 bases and 4 bases, in that order; junction bases with no gene match: 9. The CDR3 extends over 15 amino acids. The germline V gene encodes CDR1 SEHNR and CDR2 FQNEAQ (reference sequence). The CDR3 here is CASSGPGSGSYEQYF. As DNA, the CDR3 is TGTGCCAGCAGCGGCCCCGGTAGCGGGAGTTACGAGCAGTACTTC.

This clonotype was seen a few times. The V and J genes are TRBV3-1 and TRBJ2-1, with a tentative D call TRBD2 (6 bases). Germline loops: CDR1 LGHDT, CDR2 YNNKEL (reference sequence). The CDR3 is made up of 17 amino acids. Trimming stripped 0 bases from V and 6 bases from J, with 18 bases between. The CDR3 coding sequence is TGTGCCAGCAGCCAAGATCGGGGAAGGACGGGGGTCAATGAGCAGTTCTTC. The encoded protein is CASSQDRGRTGVNEQFF.

This clonotype came up many times. The gene calls are TRBV7-9 and TRBJ1-1; D remains ambiguous. V lost 5 bases, J lost 3 bases, and 10 bases lay in between. This CDR3 has 13 amino acids. Per germline, CDR1 SEHNR and CDR2 FQNEAQ (reference sequence). This chain's CDR3 is CASSPASHTEAFF. In nucleotides, the CDR3 is TGTGCCAGCAGCCCGGCAAGTCACACTGAAGCTTTCTTT.

This clonotype was counted at least ten times. The gene calls are TRBV30 and TRBJ1-6; D unresolved. The germline gives CDR1 GTSNPN, CDR2 SVGIG (reference sequence). This CDR3 is 13 amino acids long. V was trimmed by 0 bases and J by 9 bases, leaving 9 bases between them. CDR3 DNA sequence: TGTGCCTGGAGTGTTTTGGGATTTTCACCCCTCCACTTT. It specifies CAWSVLGFSPLHF.

This clonotype was seen many times. This chain connects TRBV2 to TRBJ2-1; D gene ambiguous. Germline V gene data show CDR1 as SNHLY and CDR2 as FYNNEI. This CDR3 region has 15 residues. Trimming shortened V by 7 bases and J by 0 bases, and 13 bases separated the two germline ends. CDR3 coding DNA: TGTGCCAGCACCTCGGAGCTTAGCTCCTACAATGAGCAGTTCTTC. This gives the protein CASTSELSSYNEQFF.

The table lists this clonotype with many counts. The chain uses TRBV2 and TRBJ1-5; D is possibly TRBD1 (5 bases). V was cut by 2 bases and J by 4 bases, with 12 bases left in between. The length of the CDR3 is 15 residues. Germline assignment: CDR1 SNHLY and CDR2 FYNNEI. The CDR3 is CASSESVGVNQPQHF. The CDR3, as DNA: TGTGCCAGCAGTGAATCAGTGGGGGTTAATCAGCCCCAGCATTTT. Filled out from reference TRBV2 and TRBJ1-5, the complete variable domain reads EPEVTQTPSHQVTQMGQEVILRCVPISNHLYFYWYRQILGQKVEFLVSFYNNEISEKSEIFDDQFSVERPDGSNFTLKIRSTKLEDSAMYFCASSESVGVNQPQHFGDGTRLSIL.

This clonotype was seen many times. The chain couples TRBV20-1 to TRBJ2-3, with TRBD1 as a possible D gene (6 bases). CDR3 length: 13 residues. With 6 bases removed from V and 0 bases from J, the gap between germline ends came to 10 bases. The germline V gene has CDR1 DFQATT and CDR2 SNEGSKA (reference sequence). Here the CDR3 DNA reads TGCAGTGCGAGGACAGTGAGCACAGATACGCAGTATTTT. This encodes CSARTVSTDTQYF.